The 6 T cell receptor beta chains given below trace back to one sample, sequenced in a study of radiation and T cells in renal cell carcinoma (dated by TCRdb to 2019 to 2021). The sample's time point label, decoded: blood 2 weeks post-SBRT. Read against the paper, the sample's treatment or condition label means: 15 Gy SBRT to primary tumor, nephrectomy 4 weeks later. The library was prepared using the immunoSEQ multiplex PCR assay. TCRdb provides this immuneACCESS table in a form limited to in-frame rearrangements. Some clones are lacking; in checked studies, under half of them reflect an unresolved V gene, and why the rest are absent is not known. The sample table contains about 60,000 clones; only one count was recorded for roughly 79% of them. The leading ten clones occupy approximately 7% of the sample. The sample here was blood, taken from a patient whose treatment included radiotherapy and nephrectomy. Receptor source: a man between 60 and 75 years old with renal cell carcinoma.

The chain uses TRBV5-6 and TRBJ1-5; no definite D call. The CDR3 has 15 amino acids. V was trimmed by 2 bases and J by 3 bases, leaving 12 bases between them. Germline CDR1 SGHDT, CDR2 YYEEEE. The CDR3 is CASSFRQINNQPQHF. CDR3 in DNA: TGTGCCAGCAGCTTCCGGCAGATTAACAATCAGCCCCAGCATTTT. The whole variable domain, filled in from reference TRBV5-6 and TRBJ1-5, reads DAGVTQSPTHLIKTRGQQVTLRCSPKSGHDTVSWYQQALGQGPQFIFQYYEEEERQRGNFPDRFSGHQFPNYSSELNVNALLLGDSALYLCASSFRQINNQPQHFGDGTRLSIL.

The chain's CDR3 is CASSLGLAGRSETQYF. Here the CDR3 DNA reads TGCGCCAGCAGCTTGGGACTAGCGGGGAGGTCGGAGACCCAGTACTTC. J is TRBJ2-5 and V is TRBV5-1; 11 positions match TRBD2. The CDR3 covers 16 residues. CDR1 and CDR2 (germline): SGHRS, YFSETQ. The J segment lost 5 bases and the V segment lost 0 bases, leaving 6 bases of the junction unmatched.

The V gene is TRBV4-3, the J gene TRBJ2-3; 10 bases agree with TRBD2. Per the germline V gene, CDR1 is LGHNA and CDR2 is YSLEER. This CDR3 contains 16 residues. Trimming took 4 bases from V and 5 from J; bases not matched to a gene: 9. DNA of the CDR3: TGCGCCAGCAGCCCAGGAAGCGGGGGGGCCGTAGATACGCAGTATTTT. Its translation is CASSPGSGGAVDTQYF.

The chain uses TRBV19 and TRBJ2-3; 8 bases match TRBD1. Germline V CDR1 and CDR2: LNHDA, SQIVND (reference sequence). Trimming removed 7 bases from V and 2 bases from J; junction bases left unmatched: 8. The CDR3 totals 15 residues. CDR3 DNA: TGTGCCAGTAAGCAGGGGGCGGGGAACACAGATACGCAGTATTTT. Translation: CASKQGAGNTDTQYF.

The rearrangement links TRBV11-3 to TRBJ1-3, with 8 bases fitting TRBD1. The CDR3 sequence is 15 residues long. Germline V gene data show CDR1 as SGHNT and CDR2 as YENEEA. V trimming: 5 bases; J trimming: 6 bases; junction bases outside the gene matches: 9. The CDR3 sequence is CASSPGTGLVNTIYF. CDR3 in DNA: TGTGCCAGCAGCCCGGGGACAGGATTAGTAAACACCATATATTTT.

The J gene is TRBJ1-6, the V gene TRBV2, with D hard to call. V gave up 5 bases and J gave up 10 bases, with 9 bases separating them. This CDR3 contains 12 residues. Germline CDR1 and CDR2: SNHLY and FYNNEI. The CDR3 loop reads CASSPRESPLHF. The CDR3 coding sequence is TGTGCCAGCAGTCCACGGGAGTCACCCCTCCACTTT.